This passage covers 30 T cell receptor beta chains from one sample sequenced in a study of cytotoxic CD8 clonotypes in ibrutinib-treated CLL (dated by TCRdb to the early 2020s). The library relied on the immunoSEQ multiplex PCR assay. Drawn from immuneACCESS, this table holds only the in-frame rearrangements with V and J called that TCRdb kept. Clones are partly lost; checked studies trace under half to an unresolved V gene and leave the rest unexplained. Within this sample are roughly 220,000 clones, with around 75% of them counted one time only. Over 5.5% of the sample belongs to the ten largest clones. The sample's time point label is to be understood as: approximately eleven months on ibrutinib. Material: PBMCs, obtained after 12 months of ibrutinib treatment. Source of these receptors: a human donor with chronic lymphocytic leukemia.

This chain links TRBV27 with TRBJ1-2; D is uncertain. CDR1 is MNHEY, CDR2 SMNVEV, per germline (reference sequence). V gave up 2 bases and J gave up 2 bases, with 6 bases separating them. This CDR3 spans 13 amino acids. CDR3 nucleotide sequence: TGTGCCAGCAGTTTAAGGCTCAACTATGGCTACACCTTC. This codes for CASSLRLNYGYTF.

V is TRBV28 and J is TRBJ1-5; TRBD1 aligns across 9 bases. V dropped 7 bases and J dropped 4; count of bases not matched to a gene: 5. Germline CDR1 reads MDHEN; CDR2 reads SYDVKM. The CDR3 length is 14 residues. CDR3 protein: CASKGTGPNQPQHF. The DNA of the CDR3 is TGTGCCAGCAAGGGGACAGGGCCTAATCAGCCCCAGCATTTT.

The chain uses TRBV19 and TRBJ2-1; 8 bases are a match to TRBD2. The J segment lost 7 bases and the V segment lost 3 bases, leaving 2 bases of the junction unmatched. This CDR3 is 13 amino acids long. CDR1 LNHDA and CDR2 SQIVND come from the germline V gene (reference sequence). The CDR3 coding sequence is TGTGCCAGTAGTATCGGACTAGCAAATGAGCAGTTCTTC. Residues: CASSIGLANEQFF.

CDR3 residues: CASSLLEGVEGNTIYF. The CDR3 bases are TGTGCCAGCAGTCTCTTGGAGGGGGTAGAAGGAAACACCATATATTTT. The rearrangement joins TRBV2 to TRBJ1-3; tentative D call: TRBD1 (6 bases). The germline CDR1 and CDR2 sequences are SNHLY and FYNNEI. The V end was cut by 5 bases, the J end by 4 bases, with 18 bases between. The CDR3 contains 16 residues.

The V and J genes are TRBV30 and TRBJ2-2; TRBD1 is a possible D gene (5 bases). The CDR3 runs to 12 residues. Germline-derived CDR1 and CDR2 are GTSNPN and SVGIG (reference sequence). V dropped 2 bases and J dropped 7 bases, with 8 bases sitting between them. The CDR3 nucleotides are TGTGCCTGGAGTAGGGGTGTCGGGGAGCTGTTTTTT. Translated, it gives CAWSRGVGELFF.

The rearrangement joins TRBV4-1 to TRBJ2-1, with 7 positions matching TRBD1. Germline assignment: CDR1 MGHRA and CDR2 YSYEKL. This CDR3 contains 15 residues. Losses at the gene ends were 1 base for V and 6 bases for J; bases not matched to a gene: 6. The CDR3 region has the DNA TGCGCCAGCAGCCAAGTGGCAGGGGGTATCAATGAGCAGTTCTTC. The encoded protein is CASSQVAGGINEQFF.

The sample holds one count of this clone. V gene TRBV5-1 combines with J gene TRBJ1-1; D possibly corresponds to TRBD1 (5 bases). The V end lost 3 bases, the J end lost 1 base, and 10 bases lay between the germline ends. CDR1 is SGHRS, CDR2 YFSETQ, per germline. The CDR3 extends over 14 amino acids. CDR3 sequence reads: CASSWGDENTEAFF. The CDR3 region has the DNA TGCGCCAGCAGCTGGGGGGATGAGAACACTGAAGCTTTCTTT.

The rearrangement joins TRBV28 to TRBJ2-1; 10 positions match TRBD2. The germline CDR1 and CDR2 sequences are MDHEN and SYDVKM. The V gene end was trimmed by 1 base and the J gene end by 7 bases; junction bases not matched to a gene: 7. This CDR3 has 16 amino acids. The CDR3 reads CASSLSASGSRNEQFF. The DNA of the CDR3 is TGTGCCAGCAGTTTATCTGCTAGCGGGAGCAGGAATGAGCAGTTCTTC. Supplemented by reference TRBV28 and TRBJ2-1, the full variable domain reads DVKVTQSSRYLVKRTGEKVFLECVQDMDHENMFWYRQDPGLGLRLIYFSYDVKMKEKGDIPEGYSVSREKKERFSLILESASTNQTSMYLCASSLSASGSRNEQFFGPGTRLTVL.

A few counts support this clone. The chain employs TRBV6-1 and TRBJ2-5; 11 nucleotides line up with TRBD2. With 0 bases clipped from V and 2 bases from J, the junction kept 11 bases outside the gene matches. This CDR3 is built from 19 residues. Germline values: CDR1 MNHNS, CDR2 SASEGT. CDR3 region: CASSEAGTSGSPPQETQYF. DNA for the CDR3: TGTGCCAGCAGTGAAGCTGGGACTAGCGGAAGCCCTCCTCAAGAGACCCAGTACTTC.

J is TRBJ1-4 and V is TRBV19; TRBD1 is a possible D gene (5 bases). Germline-derived CDR1 and CDR2 are LNHDA and SQIVND (reference sequence). V lost 7 bases and J 7 bases, leaving 19 bases between the germline ends. This CDR3 is built from 15 residues. The CDR3 spells CASKADTRGTEKLFF. The CDR3 DNA sequence: TGTGCCAGTAAGGCGGACACCAGAGGGACTGAAAAACTGTTTTTT.

The chain couples TRBV7-2 to TRBJ2-7; D remains unclear. Between the trimmed V and J ends, which lost 3 bases and 0 bases, there was a span of 12 bases. CDR3 length: 15 amino acids. The germline CDR1 and CDR2 sequences are SGHTA and FQGNSA. The CDR3, as DNA: TGTGCCAGCAGCTTTATACGGTCGAGCTCCTACGAGCAGTACTTC. Translation gives CASSFIRSSSYEQYF. Full variable domain (missing parts from reference TRBV7-2 and TRBJ2-7): GAGVSQSPSNKVTEKGKDVELRCDPISGHTALYWYRQSLGQGLEFLIYFQGNSAPDKSGLPSDRFSAERTGGSVSTLTIQRTQQEDSAVYLCASSFIRSSSYEQYFGPGTRLTVT.

The chain recombines TRBV7-2 with TRBJ1-5; D is unresolved. Germline CDR1 and CDR2: SGHTA and FQGNSA. The V gene lost 2 bases and the J gene lost 6 bases, with 8 bases spanning the gap. This CDR3 has 13 amino acids. CDR3: CASSLNLRQPQHF. The CDR3 DNA is TGTGCCAGCAGCTTAAATTTACGTCAGCCCCAGCATTTT.

The chain combines TRBV29-1 with TRBJ1-1; 8 bases are a match to TRBD1. Germline CDR1 and CDR2: SQVTM and ANQGSEA. The CDR3 runs 13 residues. V trimming: 8 bases; J trimming: 2 bases; junction bases outside the gene matches: 7. CDR3 bases: TGCAGCCCCAGGACAGGGAAAAACACTGAAGCTTTCTTT. It codes for CSPRTGKNTEAFF.

In this sample, this clone turned up a few times. This rearrangement joins TRBV4-2 to TRBJ2-5; D is undetermined. The CDR3 runs 16 residues. CDR1 is LGHNA, CDR2 YNFKEQ, per germline. The ends were cut back, 1 base at V and 2 bases at J, with 14 bases in the middle. The CDR3 protein is CASSQGSTLQQETQYF. DNA for the CDR3: TGTGCCAGCAGCCAAGGCTCGACCTTACAACAAGAGACCCAGTACTTC.

The chain has TRBV18 and TRBJ1-1; D remains ambiguous. V was shortened by 2 bases and J by 1 base, with 11 bases between the two germline ends. The CDR3 has 15 amino acids. Germline assignment: CDR1 KGHSH and CDR2 LQKENI. CDR3 protein: CASSPRNARNTEAFF. CDR3 nucleotide sequence: TGTGCCAGCTCACCAAGGAATGCGAGGAACACTGAAGCTTTCTTT.

The chain recombines TRBV5-4 with TRBJ2-1; TRBD2 aligns across 8 bases. The germline gives CDR1 SGHNT, CDR2 YYREEE (reference sequence). The CDR3 length is 16 residues. V shed 2 bases, J shed 8 bases, and the junction held 12 bases outside the gene matches. CDR3 in DNA: TGTGCCAGCAGCTTTAGAAGTAGCGGGAACAGGGATGAGCAGTTCTTC. Translated: CASSFRSSGNRDEQFF.

The rearrangement links TRBV5-1 to TRBJ1-3; 8 nucleotides match TRBD1. V lost 3 bases, J lost 0 bases, and 5 bases stayed unmatched. This CDR3 has 16 amino acids. In germline, CDR1 is SGHRS, CDR2 YFSETQ. CDR3 amino acids: CASSYGTGYSGNTIYF. The CDR3 coding sequence is TGCGCCAGCAGCTATGGGACAGGTTACTCTGGAAACACCATATATTTT.

The sample holds a few counts of this clone. The rearrangement joins TRBV19 to TRBJ1-2; D remains unclear. The CDR3 totals 12 residues. Trimming pared 10 bases from V and 2 bases from J, leaving 11 bases between. The germline V gene encodes CDR1 LNHDA and CDR2 SQIVND (reference sequence). The CDR3 loop is CATARGNYGYTF. CDR3 sequence (DNA): TGTGCCACCGCCCGAGGGAACTATGGCTACACCTTC.

This chain connects TRBV5-1 to TRBJ1-1; no firm D call. V was trimmed by 4 bases and J by 2 bases, leaving 15 bases between them. Germline CDR1 and CDR2: SGHRS and YFSETQ. The CDR3 consists of 15 residues. The CDR3 sequence: CASSPFYGANTEAFF. CDR3 nucleotides: TGCGCCAGCAGCCCGTTTTATGGAGCTAACACTGAAGCTTTCTTT.

V and J are TRBV6-1 and TRBJ1-1; TRBD1 aligns across 9 bases. V shed 6 bases and J 1 base; nucleotides not matched to a gene: 0. Germline assignment: CDR1 MNHNS and CDR2 SASEGT. The CDR3 loop spans 13 amino acids. Here the CDR3 reads CASRQGANTEAFF. For the CDR3, the DNA is TGTGCCAGCAGACAGGGGGCGAACACTGAAGCTTTCTTT.

The CDR3 region is CASSPGQSEAFF. Written as DNA, the CDR3 is TGTGCCAGCAGCCCTGGACAGAGTGAAGCTTTCTTT. The V gene is TRBV11-3, the J gene TRBJ1-1; TRBD1 might be the D (6 bases). Deletions cut 5 bases from V and 7 bases from J, with 11 bases between. Germline CDR1 is SGHNT and CDR2 is YENEEA. This CDR3 is built from 12 residues.

The V call is TRBV5-8, the J call TRBJ2-7; D gene ambiguous. The germline gives CDR1 SGHTS, CDR2 YDEGEE. CDR3 size: 10 residues. V was cut by 2 bases and J by 4 bases, with 1 base left in between. This chain's CDR3 is CASSLYEQYF. Here the CDR3 DNA reads TGTGCCAGCAGCTTATACGAGCAGTACTTC.

The chain joins TRBV6-5 to TRBJ1-3; a possible D gene is TRBD1 (5 bases). Germline V gives CDR1 MNHEY, CDR2 SVGAGI. This CDR3 has 16 residues. Trimming took 2 bases from V and 2 from J, leaving 13 bases between them. CDR3 DNA sequence: TGTGCCAGCAGTTACCTCGCCAGGGTGGCTGGAAACACCATATATTTT. Its translation: CASSYLARVAGNTIYF.

The V and J genes are TRBV29-1 and TRBJ1-4, with 8 bases lining up with TRBD1. Germline loops: CDR1 SQVTM, CDR2 ANQGSEA. The CDR3 loop spans 14 amino acids. V trimming: 6 bases; J trimming: 3 bases; junction bases outside the gene matches: 6. The CDR3 coding sequence is TGCAGCGTCCGGACAGGGACGGCTAATGAAAAACTGTTTTTT. Its translation: CSVRTGTANEKLFF.

The rearrangement joins TRBV6-5 to TRBJ1-5; 10 bases fit TRBD1. This CDR3 spans 15 amino acids. The germline V gene encodes CDR1 MNHEY and CDR2 SVGAGI. The ends lost 4 bases at V and 2 bases at J; junction bases unmatched: 2. CDR3 coding DNA: TGTGCCAGCAGTTCCGGGACAGGGGGCAATCAGCCCCAGCATTTT. Protein sequence: CASSSGTGGNQPQHF.

V usage is TRBV7-2 and J usage is TRBJ1-1; 7 nucleotides align to TRBD1. CDR1 and CDR2 (germline): SGHTA, FQGNSA. This CDR3 has 15 residues. The J segment lost 1 base and the V segment lost 1 base, leaving 3 bases of the junction unmatched. The CDR3 DNA reads as TGTGCCAGCAGCTTAGTTACAGGGGCGAACACTGAAGCTTTCTTT. Protein sequence: CASSLVTGANTEAFF.

This sequence joins TRBV7-3 and TRBJ2-3; TRBD1 is a possible D gene (5 bases). CDR1 and CDR2 (germline): SGHTA, FQGTGA. The germline V and J ends were trimmed by 5 bases and 2 bases, with 23 bases remaining between them. CDR3 length equals 18 residues. In DNA form, the CDR3 reads TGTGCCAGCAGCCCCCCACCCCAGGGTTTATTTGTCACAGATACGCAGTATTTT. It is translated as CASSPPPQGLFVTDTQYF.

The chain couples TRBV4-3 to TRBJ2-3; D is unclear. Germline lookup yields CDR1 LGHNA and CDR2 YSLEER. The CDR3 is 14 amino acids. Trimming left V 4 bases short and J 4 bases short, with 12 bases between. The CDR3 nucleotides are TGCGCCAGCAGCCTCGATCTTACTGCAGATACGCAGTATTTT. Residues: CASSLDLTADTQYF.

In its sample, this clone was seen a few times. J is TRBJ2-5 and V is TRBV5-1, with 14 bases fitting TRBD2. CDR1 and CDR2 (germline): SGHRS, YFSETQ. The junction had 5 bases not matched to a gene; V was cut back by 6 bases and J by 1 base. CDR3 length: 16 residues. The CDR3 loop reads CASKGLAGASQETQYF. CDR3 DNA: TGCGCCAGCAAGGGACTAGCGGGAGCGTCCCAAGAGACCCAGTACTTC. Variable domain in full (rest from reference TRBV5-1 and TRBJ2-5): KAGVTQTPRYLIKTRGQQVTLSCSPISGHRSVSWYQQTPGQGLQFLFEYFSETQRNKGNFPGRFSGRQFSNSRSEMNVSTLELGDSALYLCASKGLAGASQETQYFGPGTRLLVL.

This chain joins TRBV27 and TRBJ2-3; D is unresolved. CDR1 is MNHEY and CDR2 is SMNVEV in the germline V gene (reference sequence). Trimming stripped 6 bases from V and 6 bases from J, with 4 bases between. CDR3 length: 10 residues. This CDR3 is CASRKDTQYF. The CDR3 DNA reads TGTGCCAGCAGAAAGGATACGCAGTATTTT.